This TCR beta chain was captured in a study of blood T cell repertoires in COVID-19. Study-level background: The analysed material was cDNA or gDNA that came from T cells, B-cell-depleted T cells, or PBMCs.

The CDR3 sequence is 13 residues long. From germline, CDR1 is SGHTA and CDR2 FQGTGA. The V and J ends lost 5 bases and 2 bases respectively, with 9 bases between them. The authors' processing: Amplification from reference gene primers served as the basis for estimated nucleated cell counts. Assay: immunoSEQ multiplex PCR; the TCRdb copy retains only in-frame clones and omits some. V, J and clone size derive from that table, while D and trimming were established from the DNA sequence. The data contain about 150,000 clones, roughly 86% of them singletons. The sequence was obtained from a woman in her forties or fifties with acute or convalescent COVID-19. Specimen: peripheral blood. J is TRBJ1-1 and V is TRBV7-3; no definite D call. CDR3 coding DNA: TGTGCCAGCAGCGAACACGTCAACACTGAAGCTTTCTTT. This gives the protein CASSEHVNTEAFF.